The table lists the clone carrying this TCR beta chain with a few counts. The junction does not match germline at one end; this may be a read error. RNA extraction gave at least 5 micrograms of total RNA per sample. This record comes from a study of blood T cells in healthy people across ages. Looked up from germline, CDR1 is SGDLS and CDR2 is YYNGEE. The CDR3 is made up of 16 amino acids. Together with a sample-barcoded 5' primer, a J-beta primer mix was included in a second PCR lasting about 7 to 11 cycles. TCRdb re-derived calls from the 5' RACE reads in MiXCR, one entry per CDR3 protein. This sample has under 1,100,000 distinct CDR3 sequences, with about 23% found just once. These data were also filed under a second study, of T cells of mothers and their children.

The chain combines TRBV9 with TRBJ2-1, with a possible D match to TRBD2 (6 bases). Sequences were obtained from blood. This receptor was obtained from a girl aged 2 to 9 in good health. The DNA of the CDR3 is TGTGCCGGCAGCGTGTATGCGGGAACCCCTGGGGATGAGCAGTTCTTC. It codes for CAGSVYAGTPGDEQFF.